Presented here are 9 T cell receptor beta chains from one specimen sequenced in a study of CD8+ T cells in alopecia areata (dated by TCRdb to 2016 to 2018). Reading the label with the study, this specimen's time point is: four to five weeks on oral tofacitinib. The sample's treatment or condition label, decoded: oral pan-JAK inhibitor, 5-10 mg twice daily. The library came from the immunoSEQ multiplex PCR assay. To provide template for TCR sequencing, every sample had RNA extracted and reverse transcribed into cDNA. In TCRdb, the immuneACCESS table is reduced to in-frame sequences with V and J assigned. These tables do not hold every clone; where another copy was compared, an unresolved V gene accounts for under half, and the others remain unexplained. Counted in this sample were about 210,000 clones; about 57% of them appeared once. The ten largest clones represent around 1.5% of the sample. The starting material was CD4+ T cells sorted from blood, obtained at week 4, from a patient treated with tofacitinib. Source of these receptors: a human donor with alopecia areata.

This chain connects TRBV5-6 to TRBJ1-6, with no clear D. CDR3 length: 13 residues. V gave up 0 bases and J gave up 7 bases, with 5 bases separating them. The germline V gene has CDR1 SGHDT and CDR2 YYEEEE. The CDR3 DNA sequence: TGTGCCAGCAGCTTGGCGGGGAATTCACCCCTCCACTTT. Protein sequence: CASSLAGNSPLHF.

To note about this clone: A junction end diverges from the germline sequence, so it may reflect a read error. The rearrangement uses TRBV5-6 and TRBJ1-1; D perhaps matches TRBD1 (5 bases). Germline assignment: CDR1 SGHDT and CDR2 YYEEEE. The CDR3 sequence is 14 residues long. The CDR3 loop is CASNLGRMNTEAFF. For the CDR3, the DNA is TGTGCCAGCAACTTGGGACGGATGAACACTGAAGCTTTCTTT.

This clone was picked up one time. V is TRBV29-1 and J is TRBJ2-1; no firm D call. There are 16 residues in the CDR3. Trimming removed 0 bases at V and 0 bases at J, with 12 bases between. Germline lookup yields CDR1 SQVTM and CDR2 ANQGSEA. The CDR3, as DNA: TGCAGCGTTGAAGAACCGAAAACGAGCTCCTACAATGAGCAGTTCTTC. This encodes CSVEEPKTSSYNEQFF.

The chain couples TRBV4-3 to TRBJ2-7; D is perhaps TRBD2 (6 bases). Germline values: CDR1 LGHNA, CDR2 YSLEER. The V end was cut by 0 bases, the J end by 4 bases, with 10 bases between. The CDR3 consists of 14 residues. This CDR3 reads CASSQERDFYEQYF. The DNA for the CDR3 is TGCGCCAGCAGCCAAGAAAGGGACTTTTACGAGCAGTACTTC.

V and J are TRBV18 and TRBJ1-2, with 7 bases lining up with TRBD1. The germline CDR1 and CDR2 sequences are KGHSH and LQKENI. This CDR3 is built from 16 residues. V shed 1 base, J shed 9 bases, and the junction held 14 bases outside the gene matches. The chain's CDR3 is CASSPLGGTDIDSYTF. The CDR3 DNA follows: TGTGCCAGCTCACCACTGGGCGGGACAGATATTGACAGCTACACCTTC.

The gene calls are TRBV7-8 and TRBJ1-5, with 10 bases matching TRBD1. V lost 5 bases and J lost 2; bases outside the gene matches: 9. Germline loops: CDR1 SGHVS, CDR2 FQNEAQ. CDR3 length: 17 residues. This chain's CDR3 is CASSRRQGARGNQPQHF. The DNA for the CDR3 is TGTGCCAGCAGCCGTCGACAGGGGGCGAGGGGCAATCAGCCCCAGCATTTT.

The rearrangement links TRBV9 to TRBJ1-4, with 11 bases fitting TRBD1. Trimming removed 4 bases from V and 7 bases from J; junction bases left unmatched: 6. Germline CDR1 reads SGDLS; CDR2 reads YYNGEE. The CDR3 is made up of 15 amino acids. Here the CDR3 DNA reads TGTGCCAGCAGCCCGCGGACAGGGGGCGTTGAAAAACTGTTTTTT. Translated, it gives CASSPRTGGVEKLFF.

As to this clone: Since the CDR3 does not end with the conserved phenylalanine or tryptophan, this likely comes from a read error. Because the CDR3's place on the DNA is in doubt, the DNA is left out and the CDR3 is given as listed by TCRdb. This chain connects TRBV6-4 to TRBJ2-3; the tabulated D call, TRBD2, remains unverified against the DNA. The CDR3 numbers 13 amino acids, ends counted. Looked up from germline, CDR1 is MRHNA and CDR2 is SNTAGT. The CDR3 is CASSDSLGVPTSE.

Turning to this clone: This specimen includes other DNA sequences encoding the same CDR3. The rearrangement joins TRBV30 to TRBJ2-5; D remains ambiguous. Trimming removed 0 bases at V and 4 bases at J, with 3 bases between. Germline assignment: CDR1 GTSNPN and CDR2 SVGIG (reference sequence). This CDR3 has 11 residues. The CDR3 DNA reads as TGTGCCTGGAGTGTGTCAGAGACCCAGTACTTC. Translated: CAWSVSETQYF.